A single sample is the source of the 18 T cell receptor beta chains below, sequenced in a study of Tregs in tolerant kidney transplant recipients. Generated by immunoSEQ multiplex PCR, the TCRdb table keeps only in-frame clones and is missing some. The sample holds about 240,000 clones; about 80% are singletons and the top ten take 0.55% to 0.65%. The source material was CD4+ T cells from blood. Receptors were obtained from a human donor in good health.

The chain carries TRBV18 and TRBJ1-5; D is ambiguous. Germline-derived CDR1 and CDR2 are KGHSH and LQKENI. This CDR3 is built from 15 residues. V was clipped by 6 bases and J by 0 bases, with 12 bases between them. CDR3 bases: TGTGCCAGCTCTTTGGACGGCCGTAGCAATCAGCCCCAGCATTTT. This translates into CASSLDGRSNQPQHF.

The rearrangement uses TRBV5-1 and TRBJ2-5, with D maybe TRBD1 (6 bases). The V gene's germline CDR1 is SGHRS and CDR2 YFSETQ. The CDR3 spans 16 residues. With 6 bases removed from V and 5 bases from J, the gap between germline ends came to 23 bases. This CDR3 reads CASTGVSAAPGETQYF. The CDR3 bases are TGCGCCAGCACAGGGGTTAGCGCAGCGCCTGGGGAGACCCAGTACTTC.

V usage is TRBV5-4 and J usage is TRBJ2-1; D may be TRBD2 (5 bases). The CDR3 runs 17 residues. Trimming removed 1 base at V and 4 bases at J, with 18 bases between. Per the germline V gene, CDR1 is SGHNT and CDR2 is YYREEE (reference sequence). This CDR3 is CASSLQPRVGSYNEQFF. CDR3 DNA: TGTGCCAGCAGCTTGCAGCCGAGGGTGGGGTCATACAATGAGCAGTTCTTC.

This clone occurred a few times. The genes are TRBV7-8 and TRBJ1-1; TRBD1 aligns across 8 bases. Per the germline V gene, CDR1 is SGHVS and CDR2 is FQNEAQ. J was trimmed by 3 bases and V by 2 bases; bases with no gene match: 20. The CDR3 runs to 20 residues. CDR3 nucleotides: TGTGCCAGCAGCTTATATCTTCTTTTGGGCAGGGGGCGATTGGACACTGAAGCTTTCTTT. Translating it yields CASSLYLLLGRGRLDTEAFF.

This chain uses TRBV4-1 with TRBJ1-3, with no clear D. Germline values: CDR1 MGHRA, CDR2 YSYEKL. CDR3 length equals 14 residues. Trimming pared 4 bases from V and 4 bases from J, leaving 11 bases between. DNA for the CDR3: TGCGCCAGCAGCCCAGGCGGCGAAGGAAACACCATATATTTT. Translated, it gives CASSPGGEGNTIYF.

This clone was seen only once. The gene calls are TRBV5-4 and TRBJ2-5; 11 nucleotides agree with TRBD2. Trimming removed 5 bases from V and 5 bases from J; junction bases left unmatched: 11. Germline V gene data show CDR1 as SGHNT and CDR2 as YYREEE (reference sequence). This CDR3 is built from 16 residues. The CDR3 coding sequence is TGTGCCAGCAGTCTAGGGAGTAGCGGGAGGGGCGAGACCCAGTACTTC. Translated: CASSLGSSGRGETQYF.

This clone occurred once. The chain carries TRBV9 and TRBJ1-2; 9 nucleotides align to TRBD1. CDR3 size: 15 residues. V gave up 3 bases and J gave up 8 bases; unmatched junction bases: 11. Germline V gives CDR1 SGDLS, CDR2 YYNGEE. In DNA form, the CDR3 reads TGTGCCAGCAGCGCCCTCCTACAGGGGGCATGGGGCTACACCTTC. Translation: CASSALLQGAWGYTF.

This clone was found once. The same CDR3 can be traced to other DNA sequences in this sample. The CDR3 DNA follows: TGCAGTGCCTTAACAGATACTTACACAGATACGCAGTATTTT. The encoded protein is CSALTDTYTDTQYF. J is TRBJ2-3 and V is TRBV29-1; D call uncertain. The germline V gene has CDR1 SQVTM and CDR2 ANQGSEA. The CDR3 runs to 14 residues.

The chain joins TRBV6-5 to TRBJ2-2; a weak D match, TRBD1 (6 bases). V was clipped by 2 bases and J by 4 bases, with 11 bases between them. The germline V gene has CDR1 MNHEY and CDR2 SVGAGI. CDR3 size: 15 residues. The CDR3 sequence is CASSYGRGGTGELFF. For the CDR3, the DNA is TGTGCCAGCAGTTACGGCAGGGGTGGCACCGGGGAGCTGTTTTTT.

The rearrangement joins TRBV6-5 to TRBJ2-5; possibly TRBD1 or TRBD2 for D (5 bases each). V lost 11 bases and J lost 2, with 12 bases in between. Germline V gives CDR1 MNHEY, CDR2 SVGAGI. The CDR3 has 12 residues. CDR3 in amino acids: CALGRLQETQYF. CDR3 bases: TGTGCCCTGGGACGCCTTCAAGAGACCCAGTACTTC.

The CDR3 region is CASRPLTSGANVLTF. As DNA, the CDR3 is TGTGCCAGCAGGCCCCTAACGTCTGGGGCCAACGTCCTGACTTTC. The chain carries TRBV6-1 and TRBJ2-6; D remains ambiguous. This CDR3 comprises 15 residues. CDR1 MNHNS and CDR2 SASEGT come from the germline V gene. Trimming shortened V by 6 bases and J by 1 base, and 10 bases separated the two germline ends.

V usage is TRBV7-6 and J usage is TRBJ1-6, with a possible D match to TRBD1 (5 bases). Trimming removed 2 bases at V and 5 bases at J, with 10 bases between. Germline loops: CDR1 SGHVS, CDR2 FNYEAQ. This CDR3 has 15 amino acids. In DNA form, the CDR3 reads TGTGCCAGCAGCTTACGGGCAGGGAATAATTCACCCCTCCACTTT. It specifies CASSLRAGNNSPLHF.

The chain carries TRBV6-5 and TRBJ2-5; possible D gene TRBD2, 5 bases. The CDR3 loop spans 13 amino acids. The V gene lost 5 bases and the J gene lost 5 bases, with 12 bases spanning the gap. CDR1 is MNHEY, CDR2 SVGAGI, per germline. The CDR3 protein is CASSGLKVETQYF. The CDR3 coding sequence is TGTGCCAGCAGTGGACTTAAGGTGGAGACCCAGTACTTC.

The V call is TRBV6-5, the J call TRBJ1-5; tentatively, D is TRBD1 (6 bases). Germline CDR1 reads MNHEY; CDR2 reads SVGAGI. CDR3 size: 15 residues. Deletions cut 0 bases from V and 4 bases from J, with 10 bases between. CDR3 sequence: CASSYSNQGNQPQHF. CDR3 DNA: TGTGCCAGCAGTTACTCAAACCAGGGGAATCAGCCCCAGCATTTT.

The rearrangement uses TRBV12-5 and TRBJ2-2; D uncertain. Per the germline V gene, CDR1 is LGHNT and CDR2 is FRNRAP. The CDR3 extends over 18 amino acids. Trimming cost V 0 bases and J 6 bases, with 20 bases left between them. The CDR3 DNA reads TGTGCTAGTGGTTTGGTACCGAGGCTCCCAATCTGGGCCGGGGAGCTGTTTTTT. This codes for CASGLVPRLPIWAGELFF.

To note about this clone: The sample holds other DNA sequences that translate to the same CDR3. V is TRBV11-1 and J is TRBJ1-1; tentative D call: TRBD1 (5 bases). Germline V CDR1 and CDR2: SGHAT, FQDESV (reference sequence). The ends were cut back, 0 bases at V and 4 bases at J, with 6 bases in the middle. The CDR3 covers 13 residues. In DNA, the CDR3 is TGTGCCAGCAGCTTAGCTAGGGGCACTGAAGCTTTCTTT. The encoded protein is CASSLARGTEAFF.

V gene TRBV7-8 combines with J gene TRBJ2-7, with no clear D. Trimming left V 0 bases short and J 2 bases short, with 8 bases between. Germline CDR1 is SGHVS and CDR2 is FQNEAQ. The CDR3 runs 14 residues. Here the CDR3 DNA reads TGTGCCAGCAGCTTAGCCATCAGGACCTACGAGCAGTACTTC. Its translation: CASSLAIRTYEQYF.

This clone was seen a single time. V is TRBV19 and J is TRBJ1-2; 7 positions match TRBD1. Germline V CDR1 and CDR2: LNHDA, SQIVND (reference sequence). The CDR3 consists of 14 residues. With 6 bases clipped from V and 0 bases from J, the junction kept 4 bases outside the gene matches. The CDR3 is CASRKGQTNYGYTF. The CDR3 nucleotides read TGTGCCAGTAGGAAGGGACAGACTAACTATGGCTACACCTTC.